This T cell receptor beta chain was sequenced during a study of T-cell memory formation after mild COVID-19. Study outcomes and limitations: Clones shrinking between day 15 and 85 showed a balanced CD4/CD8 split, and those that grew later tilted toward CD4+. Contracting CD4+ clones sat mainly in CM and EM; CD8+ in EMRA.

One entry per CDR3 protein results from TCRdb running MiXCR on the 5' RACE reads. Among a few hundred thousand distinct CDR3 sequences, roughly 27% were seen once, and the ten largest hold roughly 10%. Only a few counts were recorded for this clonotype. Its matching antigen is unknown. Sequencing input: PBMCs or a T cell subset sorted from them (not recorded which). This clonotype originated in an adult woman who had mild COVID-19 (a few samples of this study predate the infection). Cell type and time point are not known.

As DNA, the CDR3 is TGTGCCAGCATAGAGGACAGGGTCTTCACTGAAGCTTTCTTT. Its protein product is CASIEDRVFTEAFF. The chain uses TRBV6-1 and TRBJ1-1; TRBD1 matches at 8 bases. The germline gives CDR1 MNHNS, CDR2 SASEGT. The CDR3 runs to 14 residues. With V trimmed by 7 bases and J by 4 bases, 8 bases remained unmatched.